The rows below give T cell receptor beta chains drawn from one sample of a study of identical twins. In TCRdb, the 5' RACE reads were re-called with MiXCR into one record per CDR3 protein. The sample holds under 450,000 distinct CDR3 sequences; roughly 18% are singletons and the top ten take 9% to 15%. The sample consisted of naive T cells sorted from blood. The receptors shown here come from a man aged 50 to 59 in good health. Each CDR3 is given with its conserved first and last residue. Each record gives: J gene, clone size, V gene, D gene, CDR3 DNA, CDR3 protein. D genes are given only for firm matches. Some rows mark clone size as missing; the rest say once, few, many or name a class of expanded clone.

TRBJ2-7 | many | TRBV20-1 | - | TGCAGTGCCCATTCGGGTTCCTACGAGCAGTACTTC | CSAHSGSYEQYF
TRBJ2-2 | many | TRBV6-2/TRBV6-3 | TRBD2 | TGTGCCAGCAGTCATCGACTAGCGGGAGGGACCGGGGAGCTGTTTTTT | CASSHRLAGGTGELFF
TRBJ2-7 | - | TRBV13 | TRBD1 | TGTGCCAGCAGCGCCGGGACAGGGAAGAGACTCCCCTACGAGCAGTACTTC | CASSAGTGKRLPYEQYF
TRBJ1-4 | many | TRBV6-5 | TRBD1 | TGTGCCAGCAGTTTGGGACAGTGGGATGAAAAACTGTTTTTT | CASSLGQWDEKLFF
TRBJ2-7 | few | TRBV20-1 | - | TGCAGTGCTAGCCAGGCGACGCCGGGGTACGAGCAGTACTTC | CSASQATPGYEQYF
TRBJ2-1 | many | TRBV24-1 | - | TGTGCCACCAGACCAAGCGGCGCAGGTCACGACAATGAGCAGTTCTTC | CATRPSGAGHDNEQFF
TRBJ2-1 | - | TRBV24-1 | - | TGTGCCACCAGTGATCGGGCCCTCCTCGGCTATGAGCAGTTCTTC | CATSDRALLGYEQFF
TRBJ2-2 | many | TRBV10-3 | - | TGTGCCATCATCAGGGGCGAGAGTATTAACACCGGGGAGCTGTTTTTT | CAIIRGESINTGELFF
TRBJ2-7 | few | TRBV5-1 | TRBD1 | TGCGCCAGCAGCACACAGGGGAATAGCGAGCAGTACTTC | CASSTQGNSEQYF
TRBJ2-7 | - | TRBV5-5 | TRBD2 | TGTGCCAGCAGCCCCAGGACTAGCGGGGGATCCTACGAGCAGTACTTC | CASSPRTSGGSYEQYF
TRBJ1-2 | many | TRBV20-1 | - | TGCAGTGCTAGAGATCTACCCGGGTTCGGCTACACCTTC | CSARDLPGFGYTF
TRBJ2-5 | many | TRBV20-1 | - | TGCAGTGCTAGAGAACCTTCAGTCCCAACCCAGACCCAGTACTTC | CSAREPSVPTQTQYF
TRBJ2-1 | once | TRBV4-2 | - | TGTGCCAGCAGCCCCCGGGACACGAGCTCCTACAATGAGCAGTTCTTC | CASSPRDTSSYNEQFF
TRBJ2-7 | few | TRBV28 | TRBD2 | TGTGCCAGCAGTGCCACCGGGACTAGCGACTCCTACGAGCAGTACTTC | CASSATGTSDSYEQYF
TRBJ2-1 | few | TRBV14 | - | TGTGCCAGCAGCCGAGCGGTCTCCTACAATGAGCAGTTCTTC | CASSRAVSYNEQFF
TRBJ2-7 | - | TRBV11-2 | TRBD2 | TGTGCCAGCAGGAGACTAGCGGGATACGAGAAGTACTTC | CASRRLAGYEKYF
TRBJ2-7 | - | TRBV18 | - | TGTGCCAGCTCACCGGGGGACTCCCGGGGCTACGAGCAGTACTTC | CASSPGDSRGYEQYF
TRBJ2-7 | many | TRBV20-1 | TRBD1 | TGCAGTGCTAGGAACCGGGACAGGAGCTCCTACGAGCAGTACTTC | CSARNRDRSSYEQYF
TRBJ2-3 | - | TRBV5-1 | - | TGCGCCAGCAGCCGTTACACAGATGCGCAGTATTTT | CASSRYTDAQYF
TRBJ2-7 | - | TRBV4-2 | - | TGTGCCAGCAGCCAAGTTCCTAGCGAAGACTACGAGCAGTACTTC | CASSQVPSEDYEQYF
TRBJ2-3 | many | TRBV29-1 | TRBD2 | TGCAGCGTTGAAGGTGCCTCTAAGCGGGGGGGAACAGATACGCAGTATTTT | CSVEGASKRGGTDTQYF
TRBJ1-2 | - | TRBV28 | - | TGTGCCAGCAGTTTACGGGGGGCGTATGGCTACACCTTC | CASSLRGAYGYTF
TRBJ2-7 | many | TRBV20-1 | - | TGCAGTGCTATTTTAGACTACGAGCAGTACTTC | CSAILDYEQYF
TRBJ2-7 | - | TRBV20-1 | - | TGCAGTGCCCCAGCGGCACCAACCTACGAGCAGTACTTC | CSAPAAPTYEQYF
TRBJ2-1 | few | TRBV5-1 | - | TGCGCCAGCAGCGCGGACAGACACAATGAGCAGTTCTTC | CASSADRHNEQFF
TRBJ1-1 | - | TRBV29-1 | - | TGCAGCGTCAAGCGGAGCGCAATGAACACTGAAGCTTTCTTT | CSVKRSAMNTEAFF
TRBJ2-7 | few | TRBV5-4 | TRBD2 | TGTGCCTTCCGGGCCGGACTAGCGGGAGTGGCGTACGAGCAGTACTTC | CAFRAGLAGVAYEQYF
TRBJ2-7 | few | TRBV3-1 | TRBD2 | TGTGCCAGCAGCCAAGGCCGACTAGCGGCCTCCTACGAGCAGTACTTC | CASSQGRLAASYEQYF
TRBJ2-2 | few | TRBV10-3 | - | TGTGCCACCCACCGGGAGCAGCCCACCGGGGAGCTGTTTTTT | CATHREQPTGELFF
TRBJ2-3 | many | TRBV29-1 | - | TGCAGCGTTGGTGAGGGGGACACAGATACGCAGTATTTT | CSVGEGDTDTQYF
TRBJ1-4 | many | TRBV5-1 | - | TGCGCCAGCAGCTTGCAGGGTATCCTAGCTAATGAAAAACTGTTTTTT | CASSLQGILANEKLFF
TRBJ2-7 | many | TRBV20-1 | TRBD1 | TGCAGTGCCCGGGACAGGGTCTACGAGCAGTACTTC | CSARDRVYEQYF
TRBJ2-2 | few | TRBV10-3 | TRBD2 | TGTGCCATCAGTGAGTCGAGTAGCGGGAGGGCGAACACCGGGGAGCTGTTTTTT | CAISESSSGRANTGELFF
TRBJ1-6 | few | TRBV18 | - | TGTGCCAGCTCACCCCCGGAAAGGGCTTCACCCCTCCACTTT | CASSPPERASPLHF
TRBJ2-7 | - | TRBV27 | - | TGTGCCAGCAGTTTATCGCCCGGGGGCGTATCCGAGCAGTACTTC | CASSLSPGGVSEQYF
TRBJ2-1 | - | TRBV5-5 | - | TGTGCCAGCAGCTTGGCTATAATCCCGGGACAACCCCGTATACGGTTCTTC | CASSLAIIPGQPRIRFF
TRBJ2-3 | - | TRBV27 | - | TGTGCCAGCAGTTTCGGCAGGGTAGGTCGGGCAGATACGCAGTATTTT | CASSFGRVGRADTQYF
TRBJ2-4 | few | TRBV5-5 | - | TGTGCCAGCAGCTCGGGACGGATACTAGCCAAAAACATTCAGTACTTC | CASSSGRILAKNIQYF
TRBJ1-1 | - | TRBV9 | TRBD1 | TGTGCCAGCAGAAGGAATCAGGGGGCCCCTGAAGCTTTCTTT | CASRRNQGAPEAFF
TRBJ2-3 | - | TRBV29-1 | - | TGCAGCGTTGAAGATCGGGCAGAGACAGATACGCAGTATTTT | CSVEDRAETDTQYF
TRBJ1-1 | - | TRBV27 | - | TGTGCCAGCAGACCCTTCGGGGACACTGAAGCTTTCTTT | CASRPFGDTEAFF
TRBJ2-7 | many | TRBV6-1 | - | TGTGCCAGCAAGGAGGAGTTCGCCTCAACCTTCTACGAGCAGTACTTC | CASKEEFASTFYEQYF
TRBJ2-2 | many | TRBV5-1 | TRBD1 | TGCGCCAGCAGTCTGGACAGGGCCAGCACCGGGGAGCTGTTTTTT | CASSLDRASTGELFF
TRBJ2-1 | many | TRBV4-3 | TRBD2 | TGCGCCAGCAGCCAGGAAATAGCGGGAAACTTCAATGAGCAGTTCTTC | CASSQEIAGNFNEQFF
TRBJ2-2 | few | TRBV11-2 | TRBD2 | TGTGCCAGCAGCTTGATAGCGGGGCGCCGGGCCGGGGAGCTGTTTTTT | CASSLIAGRRAGELFF
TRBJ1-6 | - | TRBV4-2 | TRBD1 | TGTGCCAGCAGCCTTAAAGGGGACAGGGAGTCACCCCTCCACTTT | CASSLKGDRESPLHF